The source of this T cell receptor (beta chain) is a study of blood T cell repertoires in COVID-19. Whole-study context: Sites in the United States, Italy and Spain provided acute and convalescent COVID-19 samples. T cells, B-cell-depleted T cells, or PBMCs supplied cDNA or gDNA.

This clone was recorded only once. Germline CDR1 reads SGHRS; CDR2 reads YFSETQ. Trimming at V came to 0 bases and at J to 6 bases, leaving 6 bases not matched to a gene. This CDR3 is 15 amino acids long. In the original analysis: Reference gene primers were amplified, and this amplification served to estimate nucleated cell counts. The table came from immunoSEQ multiplex PCR; TCRdb's copy has only in-frame clones and leaves some out. From that table come the V and J calls and clone size; the DNA was used to work out D and trimming. This sample carries fewer than 250,000 clones, around 83% of them seen once, and the ten largest clones take less than 8%.

Specimen: peripheral blood. The clonotype originates from a woman aged 45-59 years with acute or convalescent COVID-19. The chain couples TRBV5-1 to TRBJ2-3, with 8 bases fitting TRBD1. DNA of the CDR3: TGCGCCAGCAGCTTGGGCCAGGGGGCGCCCGATACGCAGTATTTT. This translates into CASSLGQGAPDTQYF.